This TCR beta chain was captured in a study of neurological immune-mediated disorders. Findings and caveats of the study: There was no clinical or MRI feature that was associated with the multiple sclerosis repertoire cluster.

V lost 6 bases to trimming and J lost 4 bases; unmatched junction nucleotides: 4. This CDR3 region has 15 residues. The unsorted libraries originated from 2 million PBMCs kept at -80 C. This clonotype was detected many times. Its antigen is as yet unknown. Synthesis of cDNA used 5'RACE (with 10-nucleotide random UMIs). TCRdb re-analysed the 5' RACE reads in MiXCR, keeping a single row per CDR3 protein. The sample carries about 35,000 distinct CDR3 sequences, about 3.8% recorded once. The V and J genes are TRBV12-3 or TRBV12-4 and TRBJ2-2, with TRBD2 matching 11 bases. The receptor's source is a man aged 25-45 years with multiple sclerosis. The specimen sequenced was PBMCs. Here the CDR3 reads CASSRTSGFTGELFF. CDR3 nucleotides: TGTGCCAGCAGCAGGACTAGCGGGTTCACCGGGGAGCTGTTTTTT.